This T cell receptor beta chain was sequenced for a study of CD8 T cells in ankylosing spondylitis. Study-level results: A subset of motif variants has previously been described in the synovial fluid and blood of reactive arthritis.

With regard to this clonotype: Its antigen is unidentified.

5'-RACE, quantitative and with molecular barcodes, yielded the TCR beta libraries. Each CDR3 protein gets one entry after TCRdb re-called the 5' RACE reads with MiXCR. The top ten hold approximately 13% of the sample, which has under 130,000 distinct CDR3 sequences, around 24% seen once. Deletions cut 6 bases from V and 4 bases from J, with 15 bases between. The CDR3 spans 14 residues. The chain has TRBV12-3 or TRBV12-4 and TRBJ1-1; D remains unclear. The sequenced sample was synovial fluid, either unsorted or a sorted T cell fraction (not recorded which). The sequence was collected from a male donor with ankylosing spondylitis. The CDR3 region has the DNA TGTGCCAGCAGCAATCCCCCCTTTGCCACTGAAGCTTTCTTT. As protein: CASSNPPFATEAFF.